These 7 T cell receptor beta chains were all obtained from the same sample, sequenced in a study of early T cells in non-severe SARS-CoV-2 infection. TCRdb re-analysed the 5' RACE reads in MiXCR, keeping a single row per CDR3 protein. The sample holds under 95,000 distinct CDR3 sequences, roughly 12% seen once. The sequenced sample was whole blood. The receptor source for this set is an adult who was a healthcare worker with PCR-confirmed SARS-CoV-2 infection or an uninfected control (not recorded which).

Here the CDR3 DNA reads TGTGCCAGCAGTTATGGCGGGACTCAAGAGACCCAGTACTTC. It specifies CASSYGGTQETQYF. This chain uses TRBV6-5 with TRBJ2-5, with D possibly being TRBD2 (6 bases). V lost 3 bases, J lost 2 bases, and 10 bases lay in between. Germline loops: CDR1 MNHEY, CDR2 SVGAGI. This CDR3 spans 14 amino acids.

This clonotype was recorded at least ten times. This chain uses TRBV14 with TRBJ1-1; D is unresolved. V was pared by 2 bases and J by 1 base, with 5 bases between. The CDR3 spans 13 residues. Germline CDR1 is SGHDN and CDR2 is FVKESK. The CDR3 bases are TGTGCCAGCAGCCAACAACAGAACACTGAAGCTTTCTTT. This sequence encodes CASSQQQNTEAFF.

At least ten counts were recorded for this clonotype. The CDR3 bases are TGTGCCAGCTCACCACGGAAAGGCTACTCCTACGAGCAGTACTTC. It encodes CASSPRKGYSYEQYF. V usage is TRBV18 and J usage is TRBJ2-7; no reliable D call. The germline V gene encodes CDR1 KGHSH and CDR2 LQKENI. V lost 1 base and J 0 bases, leaving 10 bases between the germline ends. The CDR3 contains 15 residues.

This clonotype showed up just a few times. The J gene is TRBJ1-6, the V gene TRBV9; the match to TRBD1 covers 7 bases. The junction had 5 bases not matched to a gene; V was cut back by 4 bases and J by 10 bases. The CDR3 is made up of 13 amino acids. CDR1 is SGDLS, CDR2 YYNGEE, per germline. The CDR3: CASSRQGRSPLHF. CDR3 nucleotides: TGTGCCAGCAGCCGACAGGGACGGTCACCCCTCCACTTT.

This clonotype was seen repeatedly, ten times or more. The chain joins TRBV5-1 to TRBJ2-1; 10 positions match TRBD2. The V gene end was trimmed by 0 bases and the J gene end by 4 bases; junction bases not matched to a gene: 7. The CDR3 has 17 amino acids. Germline loops: CDR1 SGHRS, CDR2 YFSETQ. CDR3 sequence reads: CASSLVASGSGYNEQFF. CDR3 DNA sequence: TGCGCCAGCAGCTTGGTGGCTAGCGGGAGTGGTTACAATGAGCAGTTCTTC.

This clonotype was observed at least ten times. The rearrangement uses TRBV27 and TRBJ1-3; a weak D match, TRBD1 (5 bases). The CDR3 consists of 15 residues. CDR1 and CDR2 from the germline V gene are MNHEY and SMNVEV (reference sequence). V was trimmed by 3 bases and J by 0 bases, leaving 9 bases between them. The CDR3 sequence is CASSLSGTSGNTIYF. DNA of the CDR3: TGTGCCAGCAGTTTGTCTGGGACCTCTGGAAACACCATATATTTT.

CDR3 residues: CASGTDLTGELFF. The CDR3 region has the DNA TGTGCCAGCGGGACAGACTTGACCGGGGAGCTGTTTTTT. The J gene is TRBJ2-2, the V gene TRBV7-9; TRBD1 matches 7 bases. CDR1 is SEHNR and CDR2 is FQNEAQ in the germline V gene (reference sequence). After removal of 8 bases from V and 5 bases from J, the junction contained 5 bases not matched to a gene. CDR3 length: 13 amino acids.